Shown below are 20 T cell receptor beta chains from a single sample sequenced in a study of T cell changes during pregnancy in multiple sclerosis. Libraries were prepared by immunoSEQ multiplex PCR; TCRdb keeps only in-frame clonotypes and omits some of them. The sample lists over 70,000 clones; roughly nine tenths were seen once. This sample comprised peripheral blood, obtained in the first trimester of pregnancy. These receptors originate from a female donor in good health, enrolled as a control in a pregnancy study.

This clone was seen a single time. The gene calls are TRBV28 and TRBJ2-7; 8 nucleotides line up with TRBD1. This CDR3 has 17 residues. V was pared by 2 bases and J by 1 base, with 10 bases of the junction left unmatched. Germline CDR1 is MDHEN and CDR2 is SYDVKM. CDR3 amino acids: CASSLTQGARNSYEQYF. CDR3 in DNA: TGTGCCAGCAGTTTAACGCAGGGGGCGAGGAATTCCTACGAGCAGTACTTC.

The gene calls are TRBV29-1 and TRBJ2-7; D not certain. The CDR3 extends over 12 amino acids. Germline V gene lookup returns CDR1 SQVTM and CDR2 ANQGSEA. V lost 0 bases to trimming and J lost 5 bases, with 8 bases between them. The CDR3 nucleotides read TGCAGCGTTGAAGATGGAACAGACGAGCAGTACTTC. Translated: CSVEDGTDEQYF.

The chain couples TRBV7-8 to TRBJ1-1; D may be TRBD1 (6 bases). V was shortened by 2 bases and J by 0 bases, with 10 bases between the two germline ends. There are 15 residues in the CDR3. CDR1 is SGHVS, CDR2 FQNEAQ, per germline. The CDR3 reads CASSLQQGMNTEAFF. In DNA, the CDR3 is TGTGCCAGCAGCTTACAACAGGGCATGAACACTGAAGCTTTCTTT. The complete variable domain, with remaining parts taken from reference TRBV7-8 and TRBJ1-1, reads GAGVSQSPRYKVAKRGQDVALRCDPISGHVSLFWYQQALGQGPEFLTYFQNEAQLDKSGLPSDRFFAERPEGSVSTLKIQRTQQEDSAVYLCASSLQQGMNTEAFFGQGTRLTVV.

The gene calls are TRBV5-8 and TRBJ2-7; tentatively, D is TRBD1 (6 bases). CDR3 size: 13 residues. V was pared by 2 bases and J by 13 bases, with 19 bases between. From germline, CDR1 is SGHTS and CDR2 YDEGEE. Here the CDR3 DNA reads TGTGCCAGCAGCTTCTCCGGGGCCCGGGACACATACTTC. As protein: CASSFSGARDTYF.

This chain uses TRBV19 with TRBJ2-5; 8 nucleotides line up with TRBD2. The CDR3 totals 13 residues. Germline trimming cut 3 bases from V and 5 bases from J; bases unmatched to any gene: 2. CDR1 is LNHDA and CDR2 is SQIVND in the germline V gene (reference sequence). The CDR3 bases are TGTGCCAGTAGTATGGGCGGGAGGGAGACCCAGTACTTC. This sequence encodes CASSMGGRETQYF.

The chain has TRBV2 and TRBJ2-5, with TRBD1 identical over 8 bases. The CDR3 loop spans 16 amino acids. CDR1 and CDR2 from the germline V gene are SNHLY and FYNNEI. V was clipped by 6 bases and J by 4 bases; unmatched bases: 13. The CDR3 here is CASRGGQGFVGETQYF. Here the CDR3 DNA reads TGTGCCAGCAGGGGTGGACAGGGATTCGTCGGAGAGACCCAGTACTTC.

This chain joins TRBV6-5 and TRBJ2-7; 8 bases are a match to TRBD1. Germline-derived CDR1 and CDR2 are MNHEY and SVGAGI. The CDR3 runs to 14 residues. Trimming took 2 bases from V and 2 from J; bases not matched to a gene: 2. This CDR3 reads CASSYADRAYEQYF. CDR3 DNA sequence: TGTGCCAGCAGTTACGCGGACAGGGCCTACGAGCAGTACTTC.

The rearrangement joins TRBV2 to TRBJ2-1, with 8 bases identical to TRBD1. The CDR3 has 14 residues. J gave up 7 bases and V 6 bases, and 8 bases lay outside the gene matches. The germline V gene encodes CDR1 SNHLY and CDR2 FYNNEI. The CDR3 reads CASRDKQGVNEQFF. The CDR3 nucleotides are TGTGCCAGCAGAGACAAACAGGGGGTAAATGAGCAGTTCTTC.

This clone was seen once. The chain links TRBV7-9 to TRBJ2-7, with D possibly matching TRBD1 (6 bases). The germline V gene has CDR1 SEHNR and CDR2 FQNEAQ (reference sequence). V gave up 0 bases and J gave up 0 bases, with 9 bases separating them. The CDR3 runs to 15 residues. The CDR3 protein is CASSLAGTISYEQYF. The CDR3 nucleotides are TGTGCCAGCAGCTTAGCCGGGACAATCTCCTACGAGCAGTACTTC.

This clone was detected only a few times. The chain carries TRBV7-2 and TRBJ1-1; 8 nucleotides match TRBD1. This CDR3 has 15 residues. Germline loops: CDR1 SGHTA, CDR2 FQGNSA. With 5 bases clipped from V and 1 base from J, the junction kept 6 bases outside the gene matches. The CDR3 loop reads CASSPQGAPNTEAFF. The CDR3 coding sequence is TGTGCCAGCAGCCCCCAGGGGGCCCCGAACACTGAAGCTTTCTTT.

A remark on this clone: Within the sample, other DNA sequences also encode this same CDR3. In DNA, the CDR3 is TGTGCCAGCAGTTTTCAGGGTAACTATGGCTACACCTTC. Translated, it gives CASSFQGNYGYTF. This chain uses TRBV28 with TRBJ1-2; D is possibly TRBD1 (5 bases). V was trimmed by 3 bases and J by 1 base, leaving 6 bases between them. Germline V CDR1 and CDR2: MDHEN, SYDVKM. The CDR3 covers 13 residues.

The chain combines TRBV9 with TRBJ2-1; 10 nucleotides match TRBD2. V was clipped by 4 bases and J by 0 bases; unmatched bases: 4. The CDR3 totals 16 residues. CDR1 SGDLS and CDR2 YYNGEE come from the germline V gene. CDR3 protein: CASSPLAGTSYNEQFF. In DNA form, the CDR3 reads TGTGCCAGCAGCCCACTAGCGGGAACCTCCTACAATGAGCAGTTCTTC.

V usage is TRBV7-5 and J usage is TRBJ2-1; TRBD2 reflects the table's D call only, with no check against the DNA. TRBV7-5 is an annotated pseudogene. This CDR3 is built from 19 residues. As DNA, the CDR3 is TGTGCCAGAAGCTCCCTCCTTCGGGCAGGGACTAGCGTGGACGATGAGCAGTTCTTC. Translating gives CARSSLLRAGTSVDDEQFF.

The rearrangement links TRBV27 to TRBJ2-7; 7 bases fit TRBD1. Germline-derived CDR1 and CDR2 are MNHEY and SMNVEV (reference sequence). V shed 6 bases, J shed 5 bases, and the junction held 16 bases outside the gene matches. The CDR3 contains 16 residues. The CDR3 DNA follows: TGTGCCAGCAGAAGTATTGACAGGGCCGCCGGAGACGAGCAGTACTTC. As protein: CASRSIDRAAGDEQYF.

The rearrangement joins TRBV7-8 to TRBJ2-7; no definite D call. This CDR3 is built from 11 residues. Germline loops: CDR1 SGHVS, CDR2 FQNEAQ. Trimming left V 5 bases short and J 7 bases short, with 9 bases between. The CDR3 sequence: CASSGGMEQYF. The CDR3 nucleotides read TGTGCCAGCAGCGGCGGTATGGAGCAGTACTTC.

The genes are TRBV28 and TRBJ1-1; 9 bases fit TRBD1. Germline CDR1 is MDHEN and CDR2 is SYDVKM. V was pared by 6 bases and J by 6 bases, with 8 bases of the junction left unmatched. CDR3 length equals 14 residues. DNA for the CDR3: TGTGCCAGCAGGTCCACAGGGGGCGCTCCTGAAGCTTTCTTT. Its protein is CASRSTGGAPEAFF.

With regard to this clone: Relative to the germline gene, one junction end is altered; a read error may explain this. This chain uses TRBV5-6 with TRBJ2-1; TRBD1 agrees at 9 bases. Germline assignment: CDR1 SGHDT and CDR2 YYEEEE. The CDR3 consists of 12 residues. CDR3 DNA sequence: TGTGCCAGCAGCTTGGAGGGACAGGGTTTTATCTTC. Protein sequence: CASSLEGQGFIF.

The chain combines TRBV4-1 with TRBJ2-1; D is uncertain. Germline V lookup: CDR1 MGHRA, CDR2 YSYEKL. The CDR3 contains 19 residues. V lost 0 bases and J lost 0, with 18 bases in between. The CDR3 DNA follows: TGCGCCAGCAGCCAAGATTACAAAGATTTGAAAAGCTCCTACAATGAGCAGTTCTTC. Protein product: CASSQDYKDLKSSYNEQFF.

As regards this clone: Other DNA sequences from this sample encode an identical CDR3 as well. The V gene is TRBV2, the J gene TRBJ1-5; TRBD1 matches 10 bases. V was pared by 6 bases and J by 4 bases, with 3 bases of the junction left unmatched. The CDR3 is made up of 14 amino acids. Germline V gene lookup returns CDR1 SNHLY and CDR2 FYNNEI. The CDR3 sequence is CASSRDRGNQPQHF. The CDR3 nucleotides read TGTGCCAGCAGCCGGGACAGGGGTAATCAGCCCCAGCATTTT.

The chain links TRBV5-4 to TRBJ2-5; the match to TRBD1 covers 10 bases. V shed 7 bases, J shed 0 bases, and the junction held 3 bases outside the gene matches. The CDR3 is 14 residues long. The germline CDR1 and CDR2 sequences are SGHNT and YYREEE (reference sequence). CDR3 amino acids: CASSDRGYQETQYF. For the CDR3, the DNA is TGTGCCAGCTCGGACAGGGGGTACCAAGAGACCCAGTACTTC.